Shown below are 26 T cell receptor beta chains from a single sample sequenced in a study of blood T cell repertoires in COVID-19. Assay used: immunoSEQ multiplex PCR; TCRdb lists only in-frame clones, some missing. The data contain tens of thousands of clones, around 90% of them singletons. Material for sequencing was peripheral blood. These receptor sequences come from a man aged 45 to 65 with active COVID-19.

This sequence joins TRBV10-3 and TRBJ2-3, with 11 bases that match TRBD2. V shed 2 bases, J shed 1 base, and the junction held 5 bases outside the gene matches. Germline-derived CDR1 and CDR2 are ENHRY and SYGVKD. The CDR3 covers 17 residues. The CDR3 DNA is TGTGCCATCAGTGAGGTGTCGGGACTAGCGGGCACAGATACGCAGTATTTT. This sequence encodes CAISEVSGLAGTDTQYF.

The genes are TRBV7-6 and TRBJ2-7, with TRBD2 as a possible D gene (6 bases). V dropped 5 bases and J dropped 6 bases, with 20 bases sitting between them. The CDR3 runs 15 residues. Per germline, CDR1 SGHVS and CDR2 FNYEAQ. DNA for the CDR3: TGTGCCAGCAGCCTCTTAGCCGGGGGAGCGGCCGAGCAGTACTTC. Translating gives CASSLLAGGAAEQYF.

The V gene is TRBV11-3, the J gene TRBJ2-7; 7 bases fit TRBD1. V shed 0 bases, J shed 1 base, and the junction held 3 bases outside the gene matches. In germline, CDR1 is SGHNT, CDR2 YENEEA. CDR3 length equals 15 residues. The CDR3 sequence: CASSLDQTGSYEQYF. As DNA, the CDR3 is TGTGCCAGCAGCTTAGACCAGACAGGGTCCTACGAGCAGTACTTC.

The chain joins TRBV19 to TRBJ2-3, with D perhaps TRBD1 (6 bases). The V gene's germline CDR1 is LNHDA and CDR2 SQIVND (reference sequence). Trimming cost V 7 bases and J 0 bases, with 14 bases left between them. The CDR3 runs to 15 residues. CDR3 sequence reads: CASKGWGQSTDTQYF. The CDR3 DNA follows: TGTGCCAGTAAGGGATGGGGACAAAGCACAGATACGCAGTATTTT.

This rearrangement joins TRBV10-3 to TRBJ1-2; D not resolved. Germline loops: CDR1 ENHRY, CDR2 SYGVKD. V was pared by 2 bases and J by 2 bases, with 12 bases between. CDR3 size: 15 residues. DNA of the CDR3: TGTGCCATCAGTGAGGCTCCGACGGGGAACTATGGCTACACCTTC. Protein product: CAISEAPTGNYGYTF.

This chain connects TRBV4-1 to TRBJ1-5, with D perhaps TRBD1 (5 bases). From germline, CDR1 is MGHRA and CDR2 YSYEKL. V was pared by 5 bases and J by 0 bases, with 11 bases between. This CDR3 contains 15 residues. CDR3 sequence: CASSLGHLSNQPQHF. The CDR3 bases are TGCGCCAGCAGCTTAGGACACCTTAGCAATCAGCCCCAGCATTTT.

This clone was seen a single time. The J gene is TRBJ1-2, the V gene TRBV6-4, with D perhaps TRBD1 (5 bases). Per germline, CDR1 MRHNA and CDR2 SNTAGT. V lost 6 bases and J 2 bases, leaving 16 bases between the germline ends. CDR3 size: 15 residues. Here the CDR3 reads CASRGDWRGNYGYTF. Written as DNA, the CDR3 is TGTGCCAGCAGGGGGGACTGGAGGGGCAACTATGGCTACACCTTC.

The chain links TRBV7-9 to TRBJ2-7, with TRBD2 matching 7 bases. The V and J ends lost 5 bases and 3 bases, in that order; junction bases with no gene match: 4. Germline V gene lookup returns CDR1 SEHNR and CDR2 FQNEAQ (reference sequence). This CDR3 has 13 amino acids. The CDR3 spells CASSPGTIYEQYF. The CDR3, as DNA: TGTGCCAGCAGCCCTGGGACTATCTACGAGCAGTACTTC.

The CDR3 region is CASRRGVNTEAFF. The CDR3 DNA is TGTGCCAGCAGGCGGGGGGTGAACACTGAAGCTTTCTTT. The chain links TRBV7-8 to TRBJ1-1; weak D call: TRBD1 (5 bases). Germline loops: CDR1 SGHVS, CDR2 FQNEAQ. This CDR3 contains 13 residues. V shed 6 bases and J shed 0 bases, with 8 bases lying between them.

This chain links TRBV28 with TRBJ2-3; TRBD1 matches 10 bases. This CDR3 comprises 15 residues. V lost 5 bases and J lost 1; bases outside the gene matches: 3. Germline assignment: CDR1 MDHEN and CDR2 SYDVKM. The CDR3 nucleotides read TGTGCCAGCAGTCCGGGACAGGGGCGCACAGATACGCAGTATTTT. Translation: CASSPGQGRTDTQYF.

The chain uses TRBV9 and TRBJ1-2; TRBD1 matches 8 bases. The V gene's germline CDR1 is SGDLS and CDR2 YYNGEE. This CDR3 spans 16 amino acids. V dropped 3 bases and J dropped 0; count of bases not matched to a gene: 7. CDR3 DNA: TGTGCCAGCAGCGAACCCCAGGACAGGGCTAACTATGGCTACACCTTC. This sequence encodes CASSEPQDRANYGYTF.

The CDR3 bases are TGTGCCAGCAGCCCCCATATCGGACTGCTACCCTACGAGCAGTACTTC. This sequence encodes CASSPHIGLLPYEQYF. V usage is TRBV7-9 and J usage is TRBJ2-7, with D perhaps matching TRBD2 (5 bases). V was trimmed by 5 bases and J by 2 bases, leaving 19 bases between them. The CDR3 runs 16 residues. Per germline, CDR1 SEHNR and CDR2 FQNEAQ (reference sequence).

The V and J genes are TRBV13 and TRBJ2-2; 8 nucleotides agree with TRBD2. Germline V gene sequence: CDR1 PRHDT, CDR2 FYEKMQ (reference sequence). CDR3 length equals 17 residues. The trim removed 1 base at V and 1 base at J, leaving 5 bases unmatched. CDR3 DNA sequence: TGTGCCAGCAGCTTAGTTCCCAGCGGGGGGAACACCGGGGAGCTGTTTTTT. Translating it yields CASSLVPSGGNTGELFF.

V gene TRBV5-6 combines with J gene TRBJ2-5; 11 positions agree with TRBD2. V lost 2 bases to trimming and J lost 2 bases; unmatched junction nucleotides: 5. This CDR3 spans 16 amino acids. The V gene's germline CDR1 is SGHDT and CDR2 YYEEEE. In DNA form, the CDR3 reads TGTGCCAGCAGCTTCCCGGGGACTAGCGGACAAGAGACCCAGTACTTC. Residues: CASSFPGTSGQETQYF.

The gene calls are TRBV24-1 and TRBJ1-1; possible D gene TRBD1, 6 bases. The CDR3 totals 16 residues. Germline CDR1 reads KGHDR; CDR2 reads SFDVKD. Trimming took 7 bases from V and 3 from J, leaving 20 bases between them. CDR3 DNA: TGTGCCACCAGGTTGGGACGGGGGGCGGGAGACACTGAAGCTTTCTTT. It specifies CATRLGRGAGDTEAFF.

V gene TRBV10-3 combines with J gene TRBJ1-4; no firm D call. The CDR3 is made up of 15 amino acids. Germline loops: CDR1 ENHRY, CDR2 SYGVKD. Trimming took 6 bases from V and 5 from J, leaving 16 bases between them. CDR3 protein: CAISQADRNNEKLFF. CDR3 nucleotide sequence: TGTGCCATCAGCCAAGCGGACCGGAACAATGAAAAACTGTTTTTT.

V usage is TRBV6-6 and J usage is TRBJ1-5; possibly TRBD1 for D (5 bases). Germline CDR1 MNHNY, CDR2 SVGAGI (reference sequence). Trimming took off 8 bases at V and 5 bases at J, with 13 bases between the two ends. CDR3 length: 13 residues. The CDR3 bases are TGTGCCAGCCAGGGTAATGTAGATCAGCCCCAGCATTTT. It translates to CASQGNVDQPQHF.

The chain uses TRBV5-4 and TRBJ2-7; weak D call: TRBD2 (5 bases). This CDR3 comprises 13 residues. The V gene's germline CDR1 is SGHNT and CDR2 YYREEE (reference sequence). V was shortened by 4 bases and J by 4 bases, with 12 bases between the two germline ends. The CDR3 is CASSTASGYEQYF. DNA of the CDR3: TGTGCCAGCAGCACTGCGAGCGGTTACGAGCAGTACTTC.

This clone showed up just a few times. The V call is TRBV11-2, the J call TRBJ1-4, with D unclear. This CDR3 comprises 15 residues. V shed 0 bases and J shed 5 bases, with 10 bases lying between them. CDR1 and CDR2 from the germline V gene are SGHAT and FQNNGV. The CDR3 DNA follows: TGTGCCAGCAGCTTAGAGCACTTCTTAAATGAAAAACTGTTTTTT. Protein sequence: CASSLEHFLNEKLFF.

The chain is built from TRBV4-3 and TRBJ1-2, with 8 positions matching TRBD1. CDR1 is LGHNA and CDR2 is YSLEER in the germline V gene. V shed 1 base and J 7 bases; nucleotides not matched to a gene: 14. The CDR3 sequence is 17 residues long. The CDR3: CASSQGGGRGLLGGYTF. The CDR3 DNA follows: TGCGCCAGCAGCCAAGGAGGGGGCAGGGGGCTACTGGGTGGCTACACCTTC.

The rearrangement links TRBV10-3 to TRBJ2-3; 11 positions match TRBD2. V shed 0 bases, J shed 2 bases, and the junction held 7 bases outside the gene matches. This CDR3 contains 18 residues. Germline V gene data show CDR1 as ENHRY and CDR2 as SYGVKD. This chain's CDR3 is CAISESLGTSGPTDTQYF. The CDR3 region has the DNA TGTGCCATCAGTGAGTCTTTAGGGACTAGCGGCCCCACAGATACGCAGTATTTT.

This CDR3 reads CASSLGQGYQPQHF. DNA of the CDR3: TGTGCCAGCAGCTTGGGACAGGGATATCAGCCCCAGCATTTT. The chain recombines TRBV6-2 or TRBV6-3 with TRBJ1-5, with 9 bases lining up with TRBD1. Trimming took 6 bases from V and 5 from J; bases not matched to a gene: 5. The germline V gene has CDR1 MNHEY and CDR2 SVGEGT. The CDR3 is made up of 14 amino acids.

V and J are TRBV28 and TRBJ2-7; 9 nucleotides match TRBD1. V shed 6 bases, J shed 5 bases, and the junction held 5 bases outside the gene matches. The CDR3 spans 13 residues. CDR1 and CDR2 (germline): MDHEN, SYDVKM. The CDR3 here is CASRGQGRDEQYF. In nucleotides, the CDR3 is TGTGCCAGCAGGGGACAGGGTCGGGACGAGCAGTACTTC.

The J gene is TRBJ2-7, the V gene TRBV24-1; D perhaps matches TRBD1 (6 bases). Germline V lookup: CDR1 KGHDR, CDR2 SFDVKD. The CDR3 runs 14 residues. Trimming removed 9 bases from V and 0 bases from J, with 14 bases in between. The CDR3 sequence is CATLGQMSSYEQYF. CDR3 sequence (DNA): TGTGCCACCCTCGGACAGATGAGCTCCTACGAGCAGTACTTC.

The J gene is TRBJ2-3, the V gene TRBV7-3; tentatively, D is TRBD1 (5 bases). The length of the CDR3 is 15 residues. V was trimmed by 5 bases and J by 3 bases, leaving 15 bases between them. The V gene's germline CDR1 is SGHTA and CDR2 FQGTGA. CDR3 DNA: TGTGCCAGCAGCCAGGGCCCGGTAGGGACAGATACGCAGTATTTT. This codes for CASSQGPVGTDTQYF.

This chain joins TRBV7-3 and TRBJ2-2; D unresolved. There are 13 residues in the CDR3. Trimming took 2 bases from V and 5 from J, leaving 6 bases between them. Germline CDR1 is SGHTA and CDR2 is FQGTGA. The CDR3 coding sequence is TGTGCCAGCAGCTTATCAGGAACCGGGGAGCTGTTTTTT. Translation: CASSLSGTGELFF.